The T cell receptor beta chain described here comes from a study of T cell changes during pregnancy in multiple sclerosis. TCRdb's table, derived via immunoSEQ multiplex PCR, lists solely in-frame clones and lacks some. The table has 88,000 or so clones, just over 90% seen once. After removal of 5 bases from V and 1 base from J, the junction contained 7 bases not matched to a gene. The germline V gene has CDR1 MDHEN and CDR2 SYDVKM. This CDR3 contains 15 residues. The TCR was taken from a female donor with multiple sclerosis, enrolled in a pregnancy study. The J gene is TRBJ2-5, the V gene TRBV28; 7 bases align to TRBD2. The sequencing used peripheral blood, collected before pregnancy. The CDR3 coding sequence is TGTGCCAGCAGTGACAGCGGGGAGCCCCAAGAGACCCAGTACTTC. Residues: CASSDSGEPQETQYF.